The T cell receptor (beta chain) under discussion was sequenced for a study of response to subunit inactivated influenza vaccine. TCRdb re-analysed the RT-PCR reads in MiXCR, keeping a single row per CDR3 protein. There are 650,000 to 800,000 distinct CDR3 sequences in the sample; roughly 14% occur only once, and 5.5% to 8% lies in the top ten. This clonotype was seen a few times. The receptor was isolated from a man aged 45-65 years who received an inactivated influenza vaccine. The sequenced sample was PBMCs from blood, obtained roughly 2 weeks before vaccination.

CDR3 region: CASSDGMGDSYYEQYF. DNA of the CDR3: TGTGCCAGCAGTGATGGGATGGGGGACAGTTACTACGAGCAGTACTTC. The gene calls are TRBV6-1 and TRBJ2-7, with 7 positions matching TRBD1. This CDR3 is built from 16 residues. Per the germline V gene, CDR1 is MNHNS and CDR2 is SASEGT. J was trimmed by 3 bases and V by 3 bases; bases with no gene match: 11.